Included here is one T cell receptor beta chain sequence, with context. CDR3 length equals 15 residues. V was pared by 3 bases and J by 2 bases, with 5 bases of the junction left unmatched. The germline V gene encodes CDR1 SEHNR and CDR2 FQNEAQ (reference sequence). Per the authors' pipeline: Nucleated cell counts were estimated from reference gene primer amplification. Data came from immunoSEQ multiplex PCR; TCRdb stores just in-frame clones and leaves some out. From that table come the V and J calls and clone size; the DNA was used to work out D and trimming. This sample has 150,000 to 200,000 clones, with about four fifths found just once. These data originate in a study of blood T cell repertoires in COVID-19. Overall study: Whether acute or convalescent, the COVID-19 samples came from the United States, Italy and Spain. The cDNA or gDNA used as material had been derived from T cells, B-cell-depleted T cells, or PBMCs.

The sequencing input was peripheral blood. The TCR originated in a man aged 55 to 69 with active or convalescent COVID-19. The rearrangement uses TRBV7-9 and TRBJ2-5; the match to TRBD2 covers 8 bases. The CDR3 is CASSLSASGQETQYF. The DNA for the CDR3 is TGTGCCAGCAGCTTGTCGGCTAGCGGGCAAGAGACCCAGTACTTC. The whole variable domain, filled in from reference TRBV7-9 and TRBJ2-5, reads DTGVSQNPRHKITKRGQNVTFRCDPISEHNRLYWYRQTLGQGPEFLTYFQNEAQLEKSRLLSDRFSAERPKGSFSTLEIQRTEQGDSAMYLCASSLSASGQETQYFGPGTRLLVL.